This TCR beta chain was documented in a study of cytomegalovirus exposure and HLA in healthy donors. PCR involved 60 Vbeta and 13 Jbeta primers. Only in-frame clones appear in the TCRdb table, and some are missing; sequencing was by immunoSEQ multiplex PCR. The table shows about 96,000 clones, with approximately 75% occurring only once. The TCR sequence derives from a woman aged 70 to 79 in good health and CMV-seropositive. Sample: PBMCs.

The CDR3 region has the DNA TGTGCCAGCAGCTTAGGGTGGAGTGGGAATGAGCAGTTCTTC. It encodes CASSLGWSGNEQFF. This chain connects TRBV11-3 to TRBJ2-1; D is undetermined. Germline CDR1 SGHNT, CDR2 YENEEA. V lost 1 base and J 7 bases, leaving 11 bases between the germline ends. This CDR3 spans 14 amino acids. Drawing the rest from reference TRBV11-3 and TRBJ2-1, the complete variable domain is EAGVVQSPRYKIIEKKQPVAFWCNPISGHNTLYWYLQNLGQGPELLIRYENEEAVDDSQLPKDRFSAERLKGVDSTLKIQPAELGDSAVYLCASSLGWSGNEQFFGPGTRLTVL.